The next 8 T cell receptor beta chains were all read from a single sample in a study of Graves' ophthalmopathy and Graves' hyperthyroidism. RNA served as the template for amplifying TCR beta CDR3 regions. First-round RT-PCR used HTBI primers; second-round multiplex PCR followed. TCRdb reanalysed the multiplex PCR reads using MiXCR and keeps one entry per CDR3 protein. The table includes tens of thousands of distinct CDR3 sequences, approximately 55% detected once. The sequencing input was peripheral blood. The receptors originated from an adult woman with stable Graves' hyperthyroidism.

On this clonotype: As the CDR3 is not closed by the conserved phenylalanine or tryptophan, this likely results from a read error. The chain carries TRBV9 and TRBJ1-1; maybe TRBD1 (5 bases). Germline lookup yields CDR1 SGDLS and CDR2 YYNGEE. The CDR3 consists of 13 residues. The V and J ends lost 4 bases and 6 bases respectively, with 13 bases between them. The CDR3 spells CASSIDLGAEAFL. The CDR3 DNA reads TGTGCCAGCAGCATAGATTTGGGGGCTGAAGCTTTCCTT.

CDR3 in DNA: TGCAGTGCCAGGGGACTAGCGGGGGGACAAGAGACCCAGTACTTC. Protein: CSARGLAGGQETQYF. The rearrangement joins TRBV20-1 to TRBJ2-5; TRBD2 matches 15 bases. This CDR3 region has 15 residues. CDR1 is DFQATT and CDR2 is SNEGSKA in the germline V gene (reference sequence). V shed 6 bases, J shed 2 bases, and the junction held 4 bases outside the gene matches.

This clonotype came up a few times. V and J are TRBV7-9 and TRBJ1-4; a weak D match, TRBD1 (5 bases). This CDR3 region has 14 residues. The germline V gene encodes CDR1 SEHNR and CDR2 FQNEAQ (reference sequence). With 3 bases removed from V and 2 bases from J, the gap between germline ends came to 7 bases. The CDR3 loop is CASSLGRTNEKLFF. CDR3 bases: TGTGCCAGCAGCTTGGGACGGACTAATGAAAAACTGTTTTTT.

Comment on this clonotype: Because the CDR3 is missing its conserved closing phenylalanine or tryptophan, this is likely a read error. It is unclear where the CDR3 begins or ends on the DNA, so no DNA is shown, and the CDR3 is as TCRdb lists it. The J gene is TRBJ2-7, the V gene TRBV7-2; TRBD2, as called in the table, went unchecked against the DNA. The V gene's germline CDR1 is SGHTA and CDR2 FQGNSA. Counting both end residues, the CDR3 totals 13 amino acids. The CDR3: CASSLTTSGAQWL.

CDR3 in DNA: TGTGCCAGCAGTGAATGGAGTGCCGGGGAGCTGTTTTTT. The encoded protein is CASSEWSAGELFF. The rearrangement links TRBV25-1 to TRBJ2-2; no reliable D call. The CDR3 consists of 13 residues. V lost 1 base and J 6 bases, leaving 6 bases between the germline ends. Germline V lookup: CDR1 MGHDK, CDR2 SYGVNS.

This clonotype was counted many times. The CDR3 loop reads CASSLAVNTEAFF. As DNA, the CDR3 is TGTGCCAGCAGCTTGGCAGTTAACACTGAAGCTTTCTTT. The rearrangement joins TRBV5-6 to TRBJ1-1; D ambiguous. V shed 0 bases and J shed 2 bases, with 5 bases lying between them. Germline CDR1 is SGHDT and CDR2 is YYEEEE. The CDR3 is made up of 13 amino acids.

CDR3 protein: CASSTGRYEQYF. In nucleotides, the CDR3 is TGTGCCAGCAGCACGGGGAGATACGAGCAGTACTTC. This chain links TRBV7-2 with TRBJ2-7; D possibly corresponds to TRBD2 (5 bases). Looked up from germline, CDR1 is SGHTA and CDR2 is FQGNSA. The CDR3 totals 12 residues. Trimming took off 5 bases at V and 4 bases at J, with 9 bases between the two ends.

The genes are TRBV27 and TRBJ2-1; D gene uncertain. Germline V lookup: CDR1 MNHEY, CDR2 SMNVEV (reference sequence). V dropped 2 bases and J dropped 10 bases, with 9 bases sitting between them. This CDR3 region has 12 residues. As DNA, the CDR3 is TGTGCCAGCAGTTTAGTTGGTCGCGAGCAGTTCTTC. Encoded protein: CASSLVGREQFF.